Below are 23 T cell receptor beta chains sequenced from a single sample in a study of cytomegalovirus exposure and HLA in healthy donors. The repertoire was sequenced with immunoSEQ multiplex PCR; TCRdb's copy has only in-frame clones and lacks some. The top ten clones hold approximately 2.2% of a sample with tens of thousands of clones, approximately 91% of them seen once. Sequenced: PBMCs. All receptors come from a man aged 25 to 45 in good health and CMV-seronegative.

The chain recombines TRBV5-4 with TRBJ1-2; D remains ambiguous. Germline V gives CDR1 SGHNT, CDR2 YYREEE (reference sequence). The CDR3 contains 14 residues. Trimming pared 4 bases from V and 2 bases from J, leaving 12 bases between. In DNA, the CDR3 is TGTGCCAGCAGCCTTCCGGGTGCCAACTATGGCTACACCTTC. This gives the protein CASSLPGANYGYTF.

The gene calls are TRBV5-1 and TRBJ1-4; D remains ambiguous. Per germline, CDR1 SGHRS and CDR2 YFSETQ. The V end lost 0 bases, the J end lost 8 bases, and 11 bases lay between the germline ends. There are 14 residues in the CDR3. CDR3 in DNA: TGCGCCAGCAGCTTGGCGGGGATTGACGAAAAACTGTTTTTT. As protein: CASSLAGIDEKLFF.

CDR3 loop: CASGAGETDTQYF. The CDR3 bases are TGTGCCAGCGGGGCAGGGGAAACAGATACGCAGTATTTT. The V call is TRBV6-6, the J call TRBJ2-3, with a possible D match to TRBD1 (6 bases). This CDR3 has 13 amino acids. Germline values: CDR1 MNHNY, CDR2 SVGAGI (reference sequence). V shed 8 bases and J shed 3 bases, with 12 bases lying between them.

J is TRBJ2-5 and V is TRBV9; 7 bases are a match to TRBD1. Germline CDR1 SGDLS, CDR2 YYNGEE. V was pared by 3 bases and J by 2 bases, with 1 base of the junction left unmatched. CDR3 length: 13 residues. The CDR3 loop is CASSAGQQETQYF. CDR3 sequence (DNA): TGTGCCAGCAGCGCGGGACAGCAAGAGACCCAGTACTTC.

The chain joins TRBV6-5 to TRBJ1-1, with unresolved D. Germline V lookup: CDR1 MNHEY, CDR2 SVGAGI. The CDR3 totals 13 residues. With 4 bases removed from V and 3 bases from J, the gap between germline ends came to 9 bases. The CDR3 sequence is CASSSDEDTEAFF. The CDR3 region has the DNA TGTGCCAGCAGTTCCGACGAGGACACTGAAGCTTTCTTT.

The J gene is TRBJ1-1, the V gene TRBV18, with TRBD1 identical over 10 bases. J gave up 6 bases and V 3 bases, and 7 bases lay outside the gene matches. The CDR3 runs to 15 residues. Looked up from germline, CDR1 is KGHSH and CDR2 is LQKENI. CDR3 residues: CASSPTSDRGSEAFF. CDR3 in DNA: TGTGCCAGCTCACCGACCTCGGACAGGGGGTCTGAAGCTTTCTTT. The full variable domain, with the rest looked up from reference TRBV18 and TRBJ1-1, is NAGVMQNPRHLVRRRGQEARLRCSPMKGHSHVYWYRQLPEEGLKFMVYLQKENIIDESGMPKERFSAEFPKEGPSILRIQQVVRGDSAAYFCASSPTSDRGSEAFFGQGTRLTVV.

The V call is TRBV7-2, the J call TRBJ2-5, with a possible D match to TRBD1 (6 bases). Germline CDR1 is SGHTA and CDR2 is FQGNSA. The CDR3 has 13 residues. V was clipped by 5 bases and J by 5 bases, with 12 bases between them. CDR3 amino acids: CASSPLQGETQYF. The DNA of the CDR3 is TGTGCCAGCAGCCCACTTCAGGGGGAGACCCAGTACTTC.

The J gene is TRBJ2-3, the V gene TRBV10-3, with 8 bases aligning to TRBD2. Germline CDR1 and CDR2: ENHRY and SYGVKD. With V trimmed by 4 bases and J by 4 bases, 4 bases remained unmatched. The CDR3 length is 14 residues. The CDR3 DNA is TGTGCCATCAGTGTTGGGCGGGAGGCAGATACGCAGTATTTT. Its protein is CAISVGREADTQYF.

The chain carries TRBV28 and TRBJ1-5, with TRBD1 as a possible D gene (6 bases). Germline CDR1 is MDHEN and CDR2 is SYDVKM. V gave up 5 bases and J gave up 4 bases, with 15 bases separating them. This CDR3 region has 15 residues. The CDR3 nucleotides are TGTGCCAGCAGTCCTAGGGGGAAGGAGAATCAGCCCCAGCATTTT. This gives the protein CASSPRGKENQPQHF.

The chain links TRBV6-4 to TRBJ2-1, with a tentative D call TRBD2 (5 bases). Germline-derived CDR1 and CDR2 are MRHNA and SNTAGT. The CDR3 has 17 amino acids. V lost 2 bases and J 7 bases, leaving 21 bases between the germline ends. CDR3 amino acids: CASSDPGGPFAGNEQFF. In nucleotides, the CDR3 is TGTGCCAGCAGTGACCCCGGCGGGCCATTTGCGGGTAATGAGCAGTTCTTC.

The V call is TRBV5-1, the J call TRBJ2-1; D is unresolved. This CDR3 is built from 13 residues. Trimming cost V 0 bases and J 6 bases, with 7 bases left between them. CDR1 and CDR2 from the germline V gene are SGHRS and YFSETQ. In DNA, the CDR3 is TGCGCCAGCAGCTTGGCCCGAGGCAATGAGCAGTTCTTC. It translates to CASSLARGNEQFF.

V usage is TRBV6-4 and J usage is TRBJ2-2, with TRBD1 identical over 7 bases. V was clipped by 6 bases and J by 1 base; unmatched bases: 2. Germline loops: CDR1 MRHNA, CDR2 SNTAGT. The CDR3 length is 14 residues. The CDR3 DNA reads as TGTGCCAGCAGGAGGACAGGGAACACCGGGGAGCTGTTTTTT. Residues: CASRRTGNTGELFF.

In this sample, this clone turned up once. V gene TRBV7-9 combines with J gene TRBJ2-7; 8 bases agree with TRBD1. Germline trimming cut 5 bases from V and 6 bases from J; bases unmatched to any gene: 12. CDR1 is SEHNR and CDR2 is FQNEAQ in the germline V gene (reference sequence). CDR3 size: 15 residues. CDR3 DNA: TGTGCCAGCAGCACTAGGGGCCCGACAGGGGCCGAGCAGTACTTC. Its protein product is CASSTRGPTGAEQYF.

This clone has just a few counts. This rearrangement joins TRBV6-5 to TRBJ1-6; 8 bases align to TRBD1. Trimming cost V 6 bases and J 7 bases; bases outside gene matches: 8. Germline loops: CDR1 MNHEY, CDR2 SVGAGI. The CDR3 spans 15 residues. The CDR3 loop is CASSPRTGWNSPLHF. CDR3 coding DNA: TGTGCCAGCAGCCCCAGGACAGGGTGGAATTCACCCCTCCACTTT.

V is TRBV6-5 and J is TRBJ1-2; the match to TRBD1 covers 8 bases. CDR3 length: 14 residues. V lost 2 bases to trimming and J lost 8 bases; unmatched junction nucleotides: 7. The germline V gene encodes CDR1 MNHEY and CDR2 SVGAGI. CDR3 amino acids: CASSYGAGGDGYTF. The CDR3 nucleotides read TGTGCCAGCAGTTACGGGGCAGGGGGCGACGGCTACACCTTC.

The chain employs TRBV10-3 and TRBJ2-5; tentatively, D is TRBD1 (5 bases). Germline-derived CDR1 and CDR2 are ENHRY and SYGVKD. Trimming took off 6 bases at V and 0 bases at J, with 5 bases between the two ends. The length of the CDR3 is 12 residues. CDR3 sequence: CAIRDNQETQYF. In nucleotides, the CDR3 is TGTGCCATCAGGGACAACCAAGAGACCCAGTACTTC.

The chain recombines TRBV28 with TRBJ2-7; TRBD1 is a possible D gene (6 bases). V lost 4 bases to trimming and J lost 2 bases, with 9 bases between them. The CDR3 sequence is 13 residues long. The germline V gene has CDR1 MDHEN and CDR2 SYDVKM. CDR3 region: CASSSGQTYEQYF. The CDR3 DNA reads TGTGCCAGCAGTTCAGGACAGACCTACGAGCAGTACTTC.

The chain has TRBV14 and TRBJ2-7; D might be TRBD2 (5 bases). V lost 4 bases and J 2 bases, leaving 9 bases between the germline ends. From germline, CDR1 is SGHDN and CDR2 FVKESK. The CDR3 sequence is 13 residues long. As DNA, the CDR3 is TGTGCCAGCAGCCCACGGGGAACCTACGAGCAGTACTTC. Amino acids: CASSPRGTYEQYF.

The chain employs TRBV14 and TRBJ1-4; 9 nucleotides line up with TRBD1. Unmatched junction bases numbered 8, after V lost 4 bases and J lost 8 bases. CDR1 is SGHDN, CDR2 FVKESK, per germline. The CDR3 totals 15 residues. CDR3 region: CASSLTGGGKEKLFF. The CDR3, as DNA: TGTGCCAGCAGCCTGACAGGGGGAGGGAAAGAAAAACTGTTTTTT.

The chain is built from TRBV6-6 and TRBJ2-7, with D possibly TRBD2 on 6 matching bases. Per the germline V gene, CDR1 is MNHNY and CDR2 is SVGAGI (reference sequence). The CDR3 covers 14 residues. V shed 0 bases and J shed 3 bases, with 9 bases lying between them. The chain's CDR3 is CASSYSGSFYEQYF. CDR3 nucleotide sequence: TGTGCCAGCAGTTACTCCGGGAGCTTCTACGAGCAGTACTTC.

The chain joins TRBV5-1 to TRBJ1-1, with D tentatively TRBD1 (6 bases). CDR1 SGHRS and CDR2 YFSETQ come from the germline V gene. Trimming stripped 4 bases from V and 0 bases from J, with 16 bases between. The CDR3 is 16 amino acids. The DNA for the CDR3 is TGCGCCAGCAGCACCGGACAGACGACAATGAACACTGAAGCTTTCTTT. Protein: CASSTGQTTMNTEAFF.

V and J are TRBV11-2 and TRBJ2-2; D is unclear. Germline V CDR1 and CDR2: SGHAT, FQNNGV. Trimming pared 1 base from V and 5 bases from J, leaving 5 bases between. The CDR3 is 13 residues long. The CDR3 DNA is TGTGCCAGCAGCTTAGCTATGACCGGGGAGCTGTTTTTT. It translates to CASSLAMTGELFF.

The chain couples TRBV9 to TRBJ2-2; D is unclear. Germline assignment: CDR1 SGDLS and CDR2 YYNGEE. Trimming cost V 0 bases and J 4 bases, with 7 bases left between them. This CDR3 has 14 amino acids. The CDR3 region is CASSVAGTTGELFF. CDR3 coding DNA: TGTGCCAGCAGCGTAGCGGGTACCACCGGGGAGCTGTTTTTT.